Listed here are 6 T cell receptor beta chains from one sample, sequenced in a study of T cells in tuberculosis. Time point reported: new active TB diagnosis, blood taken before or within 7 days of starting treatment. Method: immunoSEQ multiplex PCR; TCRdb's copy keeps in-frame clones and lacks some. The data contain fewer than 35,000 clones, more than 75% of them singletons. The sample here was PBMCs, taken at tuberculosis diagnosis. These receptors were obtained from an adult with tuberculosis.

The V call is TRBV6-1, the J call TRBJ2-7; 12 bases match TRBD1. V shed 0 bases, J shed 5 bases, and the junction held 8 bases outside the gene matches. CDR1 MNHNS and CDR2 SASEGT come from the germline V gene. This CDR3 has 17 amino acids. CDR3 bases: TGTGCCAGCAGTGAAGCGAGAGGGACAGGGGGCCGGCACGAGCAGTACTTC. This encodes CASSEARGTGGRHEQYF.

The V call is TRBV2, the J call TRBJ2-7; 8 bases map to TRBD1. V trimming: 4 bases; J trimming: 5 bases; junction bases outside the gene matches: 4. Germline-derived CDR1 and CDR2 are SNHLY and FYNNEI. The CDR3 has 13 residues. The CDR3: CASSGQGRNEQYF. CDR3 sequence (DNA): TGTGCCAGCAGTGGACAGGGGAGGAACGAGCAGTACTTC.

This chain uses TRBV5-4 with TRBJ2-3; 10 bases map to TRBD2. This CDR3 has 15 residues. After removal of 0 bases from V and 7 bases from J, the junction contained 5 bases not matched to a gene. Germline V lookup: CDR1 SGHNT, CDR2 YYREEE (reference sequence). CDR3 sequence reads: CASSLVLAGMNTQYF. As DNA, the CDR3 is TGTGCCAGCAGCTTGGTACTAGCGGGAATGAATACGCAGTATTTT.

The J gene is TRBJ2-7, the V gene TRBV10-2, with 11 bases lining up with TRBD1. The V segment lost 0 bases and the J segment 2 bases; nucleotides outside the gene matches: 3. CDR3 length equals 16 residues. In germline, CDR1 is WSHSY, CDR2 SAAADI. CDR3 sequence reads: CASSESGQGAAYEQYF. CDR3 coding DNA: TGCGCCAGCAGTGAGTCTGGACAGGGGGCAGCCTACGAGCAGTACTTC.

The chain is built from TRBV27 and TRBJ1-2; tentative D call: TRBD1 (5 bases). The V end was cut by 3 bases, the J end by 0 bases, with 8 bases between. CDR3 length: 14 residues. Germline V lookup: CDR1 MNHEY, CDR2 SMNVEV (reference sequence). DNA for the CDR3: TGTGCCAGCAGTTTTCAGGGCCCTAACTATGGCTACACCTTC. Translated, it gives CASSFQGPNYGYTF.

This chain connects TRBV6-1 to TRBJ1-5; 7 bases agree with TRBD1. Germline CDR1 reads MNHNS; CDR2 reads SASEGT. The trim removed 5 bases at V and 4 bases at J, leaving 8 bases unmatched. The CDR3 extends over 15 amino acids. Here the CDR3 DNA reads TGTGCCAGCAGTCAACCGGGACAGTTAAATCAGCCCCAGCATTTT. Translating it yields CASSQPGQLNQPQHF.